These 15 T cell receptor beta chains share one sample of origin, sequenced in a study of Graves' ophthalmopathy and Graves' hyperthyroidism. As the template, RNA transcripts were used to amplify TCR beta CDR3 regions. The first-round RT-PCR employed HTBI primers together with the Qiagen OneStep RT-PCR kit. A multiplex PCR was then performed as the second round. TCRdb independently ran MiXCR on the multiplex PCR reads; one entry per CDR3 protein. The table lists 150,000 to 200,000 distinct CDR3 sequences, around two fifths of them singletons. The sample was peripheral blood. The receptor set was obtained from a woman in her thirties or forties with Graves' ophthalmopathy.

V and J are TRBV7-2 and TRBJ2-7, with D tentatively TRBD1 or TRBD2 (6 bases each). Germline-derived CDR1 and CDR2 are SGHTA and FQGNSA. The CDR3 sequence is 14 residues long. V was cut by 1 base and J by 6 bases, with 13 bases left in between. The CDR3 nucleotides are TGTGCCAGCAGCTTAGAACGGAGGGGGGTCGAGCAGTACTTC. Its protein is CASSLERRGVEQYF.

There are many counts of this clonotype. In DNA, the CDR3 is TGTGCCTGGAGTGTTGAGCCGAAAAACACCGGGGAGCTGTTTTTT. It encodes CAWSVEPKNTGELFF. The V gene is TRBV30, the J gene TRBJ2-2; D not resolved. In germline, CDR1 is GTSNPN, CDR2 SVGIG (reference sequence). With 0 bases removed from V and 2 bases from J, the gap between germline ends came to 10 bases. The CDR3 has 15 amino acids.

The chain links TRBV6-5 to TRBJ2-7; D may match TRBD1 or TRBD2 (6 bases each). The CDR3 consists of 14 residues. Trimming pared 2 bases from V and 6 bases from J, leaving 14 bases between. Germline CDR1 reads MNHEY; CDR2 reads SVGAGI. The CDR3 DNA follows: TGTGCCAGCAGTTACCAAATCGGGGGCGGCGAGCAGTACTTC. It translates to CASSYQIGGGEQYF.

CDR3 region: CSARPAVAGVYEQYF. In DNA, the CDR3 is TGCAGTGCTAGACCCGCGGTAGCGGGAGTGTACGAGCAGTACTTC. The chain has TRBV20-1 and TRBJ2-7; 9 nucleotides align to TRBD2. J gave up 4 bases and V 2 bases, and 9 bases lay outside the gene matches. Germline CDR1 reads DFQATT; CDR2 reads SNEGSKA (reference sequence). This CDR3 has 15 residues.

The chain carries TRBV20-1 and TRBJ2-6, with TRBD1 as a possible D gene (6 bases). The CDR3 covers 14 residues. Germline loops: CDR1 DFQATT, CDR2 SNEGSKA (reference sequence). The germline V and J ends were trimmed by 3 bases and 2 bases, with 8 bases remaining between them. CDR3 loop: CSASHRAGANVLTF. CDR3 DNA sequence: TGCAGTGCTAGTCACAGGGCTGGGGCCAACGTCCTGACTTTC.

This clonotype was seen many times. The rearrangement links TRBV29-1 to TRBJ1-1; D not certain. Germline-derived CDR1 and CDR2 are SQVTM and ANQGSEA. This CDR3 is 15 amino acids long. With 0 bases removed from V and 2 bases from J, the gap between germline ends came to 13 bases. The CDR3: CSVEDLAATNTEAFF. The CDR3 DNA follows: TGCAGCGTTGAAGATCTGGCAGCAACTAACACTGAAGCTTTCTTT. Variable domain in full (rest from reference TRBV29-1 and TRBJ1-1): SAVISQKPSRDICQRGTSLTIQCQVDSQVTMMFWYRQQPGQSLTLIATANQGSEATYESGFVIDKFPISRPNLTFSTLTVSNMSPEDSSIYLCSVEDLAATNTEAFFGQGTRLTVV.

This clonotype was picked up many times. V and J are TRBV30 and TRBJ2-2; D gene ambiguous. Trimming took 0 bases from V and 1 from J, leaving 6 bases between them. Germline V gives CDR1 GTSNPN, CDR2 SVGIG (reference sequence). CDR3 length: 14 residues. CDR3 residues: CAWSVLGNTGELFF. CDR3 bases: TGTGCCTGGAGTGTACTGGGGAACACCGGGGAGCTGTTTTTT.

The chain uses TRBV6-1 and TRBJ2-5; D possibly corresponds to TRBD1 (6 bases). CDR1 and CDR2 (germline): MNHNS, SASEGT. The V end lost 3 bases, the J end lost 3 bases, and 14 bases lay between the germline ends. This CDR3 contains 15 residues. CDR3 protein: CASSEGVKGEETQYF. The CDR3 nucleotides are TGTGCCAGCAGTGAGGGCGTAAAGGGGGAAGAGACCCAGTACTTC.

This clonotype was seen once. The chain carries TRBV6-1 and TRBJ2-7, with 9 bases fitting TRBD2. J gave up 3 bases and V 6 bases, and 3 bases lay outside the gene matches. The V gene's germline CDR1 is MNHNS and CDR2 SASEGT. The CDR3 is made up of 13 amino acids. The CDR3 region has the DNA TGTGCCAGCAGACTTAGCGGGAGCTACGAGCAGTACTTC. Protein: CASRLSGSYEQYF.

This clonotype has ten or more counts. CDR3 protein: CASSGSGTGLTEAFF. CDR3 bases: TGTGCCAGTAGCGGGTCCGGGACAGGGCTCACTGAAGCTTTCTTT. The chain carries TRBV19 and TRBJ1-1; 9 bases are shared with TRBD1. CDR3 length: 15 residues. J gave up 4 bases and V 6 bases, and 9 bases lay outside the gene matches. Germline V gene lookup returns CDR1 LNHDA and CDR2 SQIVND (reference sequence).

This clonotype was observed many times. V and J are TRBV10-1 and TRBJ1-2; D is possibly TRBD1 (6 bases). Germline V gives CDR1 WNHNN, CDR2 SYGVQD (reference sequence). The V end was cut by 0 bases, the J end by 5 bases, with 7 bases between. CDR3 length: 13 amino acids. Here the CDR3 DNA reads TGCGCCAGCAGTGAGTCTACAGGGTATGGCTACACCTTC. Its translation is CASSESTGYGYTF.

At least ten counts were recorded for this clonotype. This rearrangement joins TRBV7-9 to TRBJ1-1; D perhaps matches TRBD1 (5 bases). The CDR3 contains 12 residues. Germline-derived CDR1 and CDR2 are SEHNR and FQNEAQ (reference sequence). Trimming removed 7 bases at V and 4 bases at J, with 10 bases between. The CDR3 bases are TGTGCCAGCACCATGGGGGGCACTGAAGCTTTCTTT. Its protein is CASTMGGTEAFF.

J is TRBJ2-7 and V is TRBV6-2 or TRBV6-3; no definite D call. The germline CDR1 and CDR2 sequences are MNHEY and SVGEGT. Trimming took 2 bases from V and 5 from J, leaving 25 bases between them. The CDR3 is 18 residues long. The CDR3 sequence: CASSYARLPSNSTHEQYF. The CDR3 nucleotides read TGTGCCAGCAGTTACGCCAGATTACCTTCTAACTCAACCCACGAGCAGTACTTC.

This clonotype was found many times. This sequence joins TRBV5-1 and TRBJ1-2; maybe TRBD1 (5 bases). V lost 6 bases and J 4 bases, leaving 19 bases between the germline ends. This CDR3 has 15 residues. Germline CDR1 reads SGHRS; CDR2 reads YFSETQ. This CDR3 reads CASKNEPGLTYGYTF. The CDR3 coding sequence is TGCGCCAGCAAAAACGAGCCGGGACTGACCTATGGCTACACCTTC.

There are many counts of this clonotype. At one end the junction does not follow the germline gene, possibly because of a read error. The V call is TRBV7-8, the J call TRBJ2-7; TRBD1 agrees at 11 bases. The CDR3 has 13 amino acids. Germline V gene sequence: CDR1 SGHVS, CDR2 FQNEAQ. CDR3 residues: CASSYGTGGPTDF. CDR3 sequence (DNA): TGTGCCAGCAGTTACGGGACAGGGGGGCCTACGGACTTC.